A single sample gave rise to the 12 T cell receptor beta chains below, sequenced in a study of blood T cell repertoires in COVID-19. Clones were sequenced by immunoSEQ multiplex PCR, and TCRdb holds only the in-frame ones, with some missing. This table has about 350,000 clones, 88% appearing once. Sample: PBMCs or T cells enriched from blood (not recorded which). The receptors here all came from a woman under 40 who had been exposed to COVID-19.

The gene calls are TRBV18 and TRBJ2-1; the match to TRBD1 covers 8 bases. From germline, CDR1 is KGHSH and CDR2 LQKENI. CDR3 length equals 15 residues. V gave up 3 bases and J gave up 0 bases; unmatched junction bases: 1. The CDR3 is CASSPGQDSYNEQFF. The CDR3 coding sequence is TGTGCCAGCTCACCGGGACAGGACTCCTACAATGAGCAGTTCTTC.

The chain links TRBV2 to TRBJ2-7, with D maybe TRBD2 (5 bases). There are 10 residues in the CDR3. V gave up 8 bases and J gave up 4 bases, with 6 bases separating them. Per germline, CDR1 SNHLY and CDR2 FYNNEI. CDR3 coding DNA: TGTGCCAGCCGGGGATACGAGCAGTACTTC. It specifies CASRGYEQYF.

The rearrangement joins TRBV19 to TRBJ2-3, with TRBD1 matching over 9 bases. Germline CDR1 reads LNHDA; CDR2 reads SQIVND (reference sequence). This CDR3 comprises 16 residues. The junction had 8 bases not matched to a gene; V was cut back by 4 bases and J by 3 bases. CDR3 DNA: TGTGCCAGTAGTACTGGACAGGGGTTACCAACAGATACGCAGTATTTT. Its translation is CASSTGQGLPTDTQYF. The whole variable domain, filled in from reference TRBV19 and TRBJ2-3, reads DGGITQSPKYLFRKEGQNVTLSCEQNLNHDAMYWYRQDPGQGLRLIYYSQIVNDFQKGDIAEGYSVSREKKESFPLTVTSAQKNPTAFYLCASSTGQGLPTDTQYFGPGTRLTVL.

V usage is TRBV2 and J usage is TRBJ2-1; 14 bases map to TRBD2. J gave up 8 bases and V 2 bases, and 17 bases lay outside the gene matches. The germline CDR1 and CDR2 sequences are SNHLY and FYNNEI. The CDR3 is made up of 20 amino acids. CDR3 region: CASSERRTSGRHGEFDEQFF. The DNA for the CDR3 is TGTGCCAGCAGTGAAAGGCGGACTAGCGGGAGGCATGGAGAATTCGATGAGCAGTTCTTC.

This clone was counted only a few times. This chain links TRBV7-6 with TRBJ1-2; D gene unclear. The germline V gene encodes CDR1 SGHVS and CDR2 FNYEAQ. V lost 1 base, J lost 3 bases, and 6 bases lay in between. The CDR3 runs to 13 residues. For the CDR3, the DNA is TGTGCCAGCAGCTTAGACGGGGACTATGGCTACACCTTC. Its protein product is CASSLDGDYGYTF.

The V call is TRBV18, the J call TRBJ2-7, with TRBD2 matching over 11 bases. The CDR3 contains 15 residues. V was pared by 6 bases and J by 2 bases, with 6 bases of the junction left unmatched. Germline CDR1 is KGHSH and CDR2 is LQKENI. The CDR3 DNA is TGTGCCAGCTCGGCGGGACTAGCGGAAACCTACGAGCAGTACTTC. The encoded protein is CASSAGLAETYEQYF.

The chain recombines TRBV9 with TRBJ2-5; the match to TRBD2 covers 8 bases. V trimming: 2 bases; J trimming: 5 bases; junction bases outside the gene matches: 8. Germline assignment: CDR1 SGDLS and CDR2 YYNGEE. This CDR3 is built from 15 residues. CDR3 residues: CASSVTAGEGETQYF. The CDR3 DNA follows: TGTGCCAGCAGCGTCACAGCGGGAGAAGGGGAGACCCAGTACTTC.

The chain couples TRBV9 to TRBJ2-7, with 8 bases identical to TRBD1. J was trimmed by 7 bases and V by 2 bases; bases with no gene match: 8. Germline V gives CDR1 SGDLS, CDR2 YYNGEE. The CDR3 is 14 residues long. The CDR3 DNA reads TGTGCCAGCAGCGTTGGACAGGGAATCGGTGAGCAGTACTTC. It translates to CASSVGQGIGEQYF.

This clone was found a few times. V gene TRBV28 combines with J gene TRBJ1-4; 7 bases fit TRBD1. The CDR3 length is 15 residues. Germline V gene data show CDR1 as MDHEN and CDR2 as SYDVKM. V lost 5 bases and J lost 5; bases outside the gene matches: 8. In DNA form, the CDR3 reads TGTGCCAGCAGTGCTGAGGGGGCGGTGAATGAAAAACTGTTTTTT. Translation gives CASSAEGAVNEKLFF.

This clone was recorded a few times. J is TRBJ1-3 and V is TRBV28, with TRBD1 identical over 8 bases. This CDR3 is 16 amino acids long. The germline V gene has CDR1 MDHEN and CDR2 SYDVKM. The junction had 5 bases not matched to a gene; V was cut back by 3 bases and J by 1 base. CDR3 DNA: TGTGCCAGCAGTTTGGGACAGGCCCTTTCTGGAAACACCATATATTTT. It is translated as CASSLGQALSGNTIYF.

V and J are TRBV5-4 and TRBJ1-4; D is unclear. Germline V gives CDR1 SGHNT, CDR2 YYREEE (reference sequence). CDR3 length: 14 amino acids. The V end was cut by 3 bases, the J end by 6 bases, with 12 bases between. CDR3 in DNA: TGTGCCAGCAGCTCCCTAGACGGGGATGAAAAACTGTTTTTT. Translation: CASSSLDGDEKLFF.

The count of this clone is one. The genes are TRBV7-8 and TRBJ2-3, with D perhaps matching TRBD1 (6 bases). CDR3 length: 15 amino acids. Germline V gene sequence: CDR1 SGHVS, CDR2 FQNEAQ. Trimming removed 0 bases from V and 1 base from J, with 8 bases in between. CDR3 sequence reads: CASSLARQGTDTQYF. The DNA for the CDR3 is TGTGCCAGCAGCTTAGCCCGACAGGGCACAGATACGCAGTATTTT.